Sequencing of this TCR beta chain was carried out in a study of CD8 T cells in ankylosing spondylitis. Study conclusions and caveats: Among TCR beta sequences, a motif of several highly homologous variants appeared characteristic of ankylosing spondylitis blood. Disease-associated clones were reportedly significantly overrepresented in matched ankylosing spondylitis synovial fluid.

This clonotype was counted at least ten times. The antigen is undetermined. Each CDR3 protein is one row after TCRdb ran MiXCR on the 5' RACE reads. The table shows 100,000 to 150,000 distinct CDR3 sequences, with 9.3% occurring only once. The germline V gene encodes CDR1 KGHSH and CDR2 LQKENI. The CDR3 contains 15 residues. Trimming pared 6 bases from V and 0 bases from J, leaving 14 bases between. The sequenced material came from blood, either unsorted or a sorted T cell fraction (not recorded which). The J gene is TRBJ1-1, the V gene TRBV18; D is perhaps TRBD1 (5 bases). This TCR was sampled from a male donor with ankylosing spondylitis or in good health (not recorded which). The DNA of the CDR3 is TGTGCCAGCTCCCTCTCCGGGACCATGAACACTGAAGCTTTCTTT. This sequence encodes CASSLSGTMNTEAFF.